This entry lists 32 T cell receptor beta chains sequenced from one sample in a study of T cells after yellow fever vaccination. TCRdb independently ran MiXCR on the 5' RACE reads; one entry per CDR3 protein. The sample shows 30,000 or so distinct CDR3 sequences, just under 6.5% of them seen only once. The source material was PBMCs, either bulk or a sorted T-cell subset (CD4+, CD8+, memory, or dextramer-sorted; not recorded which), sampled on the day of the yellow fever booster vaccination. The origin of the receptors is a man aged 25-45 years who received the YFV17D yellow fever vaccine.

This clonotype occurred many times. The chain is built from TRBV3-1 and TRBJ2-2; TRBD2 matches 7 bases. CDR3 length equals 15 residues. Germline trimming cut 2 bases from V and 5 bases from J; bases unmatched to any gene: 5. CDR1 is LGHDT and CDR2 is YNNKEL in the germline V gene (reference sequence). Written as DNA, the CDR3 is TGTGCCAGCAGCCAAAGGACTAGTAGTACCGGGGAGCTGTTTTTT. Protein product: CASSQRTSSTGELFF.

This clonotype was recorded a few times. Written as DNA, the CDR3 is TGTGCCAGCAGTGATCCCCAGGCAATGACGACCGGGACAGGGGGCGCGGGGTTATACGAGCAGTACTTC. Its translation: CASSDPQAMTTGTGGAGLYEQYF. V gene TRBV6-1 combines with J gene TRBJ2-7; 12 nucleotides align to TRBD1. Germline assignment: CDR1 MNHNS and CDR2 SASEGT. The CDR3 is 23 residues long. V shed 3 bases and J 4 bases; nucleotides not matched to a gene: 28.

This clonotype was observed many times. CDR3 in amino acids: CASRIQLQGSSSEQYF. CDR3 DNA: TGTGCCAGCAGGATCCAGCTACAGGGATCTAGTAGCGAGCAGTACTTC. V gene TRBV12-3 or TRBV12-4 combines with J gene TRBJ2-7; D is possibly TRBD1 (6 bases). This CDR3 has 16 residues. V was cut by 6 bases and J by 6 bases, with 24 bases left in between.

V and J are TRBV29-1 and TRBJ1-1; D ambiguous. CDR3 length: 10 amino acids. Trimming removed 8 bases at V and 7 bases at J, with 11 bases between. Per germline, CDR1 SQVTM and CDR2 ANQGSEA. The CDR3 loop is CSPRQLEAFF. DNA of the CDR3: TGCAGCCCCCGCCAGCTTGAAGCTTTCTTT.

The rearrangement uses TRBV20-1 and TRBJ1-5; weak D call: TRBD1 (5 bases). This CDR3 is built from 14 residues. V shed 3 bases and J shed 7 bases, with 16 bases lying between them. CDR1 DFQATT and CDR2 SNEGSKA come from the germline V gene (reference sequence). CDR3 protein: CSASPPGPGQPQHF. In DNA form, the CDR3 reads TGCAGTGCTAGTCCCCCGGGGCCTGGGCAGCCCCAGCATTTT.

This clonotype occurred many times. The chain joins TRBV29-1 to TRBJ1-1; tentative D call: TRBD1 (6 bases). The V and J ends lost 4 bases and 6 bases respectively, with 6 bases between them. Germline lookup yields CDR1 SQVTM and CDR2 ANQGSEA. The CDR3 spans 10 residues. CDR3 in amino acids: CSVGTAEAFF. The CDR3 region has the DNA TGCAGCGTTGGGACAGCTGAAGCTTTCTTT.

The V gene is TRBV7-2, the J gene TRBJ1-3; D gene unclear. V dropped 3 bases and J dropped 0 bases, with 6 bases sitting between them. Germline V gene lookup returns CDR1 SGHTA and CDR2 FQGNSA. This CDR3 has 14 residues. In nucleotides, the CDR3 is TGTGCCAGCAGCTTTACTTTCTCTGGAAACACCATATATTTT. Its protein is CASSFTFSGNTIYF.

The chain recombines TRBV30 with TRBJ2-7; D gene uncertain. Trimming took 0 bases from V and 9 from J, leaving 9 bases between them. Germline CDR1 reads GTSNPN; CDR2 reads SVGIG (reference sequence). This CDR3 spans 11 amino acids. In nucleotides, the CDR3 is TGTGCCTGGAGTGTGAAGTCGGTGCAGTACTTC. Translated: CAWSVKSVQYF.

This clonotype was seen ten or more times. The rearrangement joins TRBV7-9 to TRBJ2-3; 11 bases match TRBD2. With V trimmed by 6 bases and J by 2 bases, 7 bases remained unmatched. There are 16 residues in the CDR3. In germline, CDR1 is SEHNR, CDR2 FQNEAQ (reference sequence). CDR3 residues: CASSPRLAGITDTQYF. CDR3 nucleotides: TGTGCCAGCAGTCCTCGACTAGCGGGGATCACAGATACGCAGTATTTT.

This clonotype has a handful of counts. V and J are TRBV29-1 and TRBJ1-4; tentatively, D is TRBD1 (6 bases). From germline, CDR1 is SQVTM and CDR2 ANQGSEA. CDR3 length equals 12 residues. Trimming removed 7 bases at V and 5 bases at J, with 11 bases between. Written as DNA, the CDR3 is TGCAGCGGGACAGCCGCGAATGAAAAACTGTTTTTT. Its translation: CSGTAANEKLFF.

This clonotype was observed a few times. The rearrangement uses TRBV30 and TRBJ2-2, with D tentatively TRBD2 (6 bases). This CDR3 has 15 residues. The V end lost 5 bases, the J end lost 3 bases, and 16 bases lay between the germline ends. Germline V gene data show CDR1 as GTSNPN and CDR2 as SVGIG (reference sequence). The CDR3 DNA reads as TGTGCCTGGGGGTCATCGGGGGTACACACCGGGGAGCTGTTTTTT. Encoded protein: CAWGSSGVHTGELFF. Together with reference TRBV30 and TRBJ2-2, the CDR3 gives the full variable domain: SQTIHQWPATLVQPVGSPLSLECTVEGTSNPNLYWYRQAAGRGLQLLFYSVGIGQISSEVPQNLSASRPQDRQFILSSKKLLLSDSGFYLCAWGSSGVHTGELFFGEGSRLTVL.

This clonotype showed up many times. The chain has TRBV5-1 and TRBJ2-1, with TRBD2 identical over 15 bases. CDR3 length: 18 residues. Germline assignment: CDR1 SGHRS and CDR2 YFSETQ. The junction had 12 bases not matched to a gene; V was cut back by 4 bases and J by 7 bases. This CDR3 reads CASSRGLAGGPPGNEQFF. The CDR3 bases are TGCGCCAGCAGCAGAGGACTAGCGGGAGGGCCGCCGGGTAATGAGCAGTTCTTC.

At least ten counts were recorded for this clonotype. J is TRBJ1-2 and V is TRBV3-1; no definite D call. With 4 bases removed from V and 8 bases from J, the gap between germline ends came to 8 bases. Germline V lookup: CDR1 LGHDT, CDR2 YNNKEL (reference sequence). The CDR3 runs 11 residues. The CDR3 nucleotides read TGTGCCAGCAGCCGATCTTCCGGCTACACCTTC. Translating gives CASSRSSGYTF.

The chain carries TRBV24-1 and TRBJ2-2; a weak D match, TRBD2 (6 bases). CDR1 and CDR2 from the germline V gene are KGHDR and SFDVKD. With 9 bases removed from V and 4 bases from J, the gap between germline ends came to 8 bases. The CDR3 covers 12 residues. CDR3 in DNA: TGTGCCACCTCCGGGAGCACCGGGGAGCTGTTTTTT. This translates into CATSGSTGELFF.

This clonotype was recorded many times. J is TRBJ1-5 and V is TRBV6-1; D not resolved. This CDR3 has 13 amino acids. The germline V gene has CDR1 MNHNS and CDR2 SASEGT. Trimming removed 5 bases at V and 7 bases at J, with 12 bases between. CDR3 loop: CASSPTLAQPQHF. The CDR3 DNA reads TGTGCCAGCAGTCCGACATTGGCGCAGCCCCAGCATTTT.

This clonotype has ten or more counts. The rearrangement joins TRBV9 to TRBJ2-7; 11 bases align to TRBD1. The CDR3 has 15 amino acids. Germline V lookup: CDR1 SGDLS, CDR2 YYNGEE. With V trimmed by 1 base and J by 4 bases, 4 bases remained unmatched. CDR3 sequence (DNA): TGTGCCAGCAGCGTAACCGGGACAGGGGGGTACGAGCAGTACTTC. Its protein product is CASSVTGTGGYEQYF.

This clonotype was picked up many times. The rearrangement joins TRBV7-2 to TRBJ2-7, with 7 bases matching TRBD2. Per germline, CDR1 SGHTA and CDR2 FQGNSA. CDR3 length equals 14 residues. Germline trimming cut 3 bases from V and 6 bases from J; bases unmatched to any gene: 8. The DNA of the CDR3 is TGTGCCAGCAGCTTGACGGGAGGCCGAGTCGAGCAGTACTTC. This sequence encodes CASSLTGGRVEQYF.

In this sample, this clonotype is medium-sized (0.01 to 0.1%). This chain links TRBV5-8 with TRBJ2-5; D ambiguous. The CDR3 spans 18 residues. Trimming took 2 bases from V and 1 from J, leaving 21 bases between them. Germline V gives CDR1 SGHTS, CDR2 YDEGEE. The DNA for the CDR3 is TGTGCCAGCAGCTTCCCAAAGACCGGAGCCCAGACCCAAGAGACCCAGTACTTC. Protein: CASSFPKTGAQTQETQYF.

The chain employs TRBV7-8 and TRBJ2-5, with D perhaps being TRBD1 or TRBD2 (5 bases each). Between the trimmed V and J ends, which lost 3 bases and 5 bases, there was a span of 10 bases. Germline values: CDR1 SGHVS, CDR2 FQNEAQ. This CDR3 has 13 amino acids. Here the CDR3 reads CASSLGTSETQYF. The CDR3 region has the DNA TGTGCCAGCAGCTTGGGGACCTCCGAGACCCAGTACTTC.

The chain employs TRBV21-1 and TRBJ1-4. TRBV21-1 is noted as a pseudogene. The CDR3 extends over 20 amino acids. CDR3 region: CASSKVGDFRGSATNEKLFF. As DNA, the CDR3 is TGTGCCAGCAGCAAAGTTGGGGACTTCAGAGGGTCTGCGACTAATGAAAAACTGTTTTTT.

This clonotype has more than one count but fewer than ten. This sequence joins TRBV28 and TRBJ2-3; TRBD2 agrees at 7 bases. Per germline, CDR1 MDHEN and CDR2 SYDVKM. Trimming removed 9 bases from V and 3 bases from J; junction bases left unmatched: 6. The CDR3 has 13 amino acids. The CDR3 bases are TGTGCCAGTGGCGGGAGTGTAACAGATACGCAGTATTTT. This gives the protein CASGGSVTDTQYF.

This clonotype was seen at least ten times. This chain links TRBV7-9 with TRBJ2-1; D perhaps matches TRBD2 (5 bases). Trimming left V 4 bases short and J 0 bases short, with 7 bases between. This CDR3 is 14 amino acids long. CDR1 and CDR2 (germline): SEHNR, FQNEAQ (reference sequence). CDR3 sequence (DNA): TGTGCCAGCAGCTCTAGCTCCTCCTACAATGAGCAGTTCTTC. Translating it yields CASSSSSSYNEQFF.

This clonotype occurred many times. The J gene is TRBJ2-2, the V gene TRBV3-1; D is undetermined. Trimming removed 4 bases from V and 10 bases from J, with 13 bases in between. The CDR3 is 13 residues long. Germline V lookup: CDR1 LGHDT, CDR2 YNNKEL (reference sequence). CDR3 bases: TGTGCCAGCAGCCCCTCGTACATCCCGGAGCTGTTTTTT. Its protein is CASSPSYIPELFF.

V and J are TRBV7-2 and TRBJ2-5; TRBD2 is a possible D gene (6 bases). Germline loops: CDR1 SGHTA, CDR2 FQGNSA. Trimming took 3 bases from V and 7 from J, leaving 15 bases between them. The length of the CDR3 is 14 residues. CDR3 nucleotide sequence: TGTGCCAGCAGCTTGACTAGTAGTGGGGGGACCCAGTACTTC. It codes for CASSLTSSGGTQYF.

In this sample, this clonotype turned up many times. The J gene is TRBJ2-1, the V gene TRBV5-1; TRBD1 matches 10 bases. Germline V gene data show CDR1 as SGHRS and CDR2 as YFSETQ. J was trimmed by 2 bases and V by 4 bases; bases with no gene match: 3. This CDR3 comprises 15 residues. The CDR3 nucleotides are TGCGCCAGCAGCGCGACAGGGGGCGCCTACAATGAGCAGTTCTTC. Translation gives CASSATGGAYNEQFF.

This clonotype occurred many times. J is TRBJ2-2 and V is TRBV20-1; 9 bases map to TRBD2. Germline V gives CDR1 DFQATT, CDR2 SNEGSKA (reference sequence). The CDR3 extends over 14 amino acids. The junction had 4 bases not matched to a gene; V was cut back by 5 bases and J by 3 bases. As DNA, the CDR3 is TGCAGTGCTCCCACTAGCGGGTACACCGGGGAGCTGTTTTTT. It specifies CSAPTSGYTGELFF.

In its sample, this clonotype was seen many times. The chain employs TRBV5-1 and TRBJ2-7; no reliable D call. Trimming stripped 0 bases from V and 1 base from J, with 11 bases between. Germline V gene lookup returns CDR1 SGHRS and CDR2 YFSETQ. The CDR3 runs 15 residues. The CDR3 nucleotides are TGCGCCAGCAGCTTGGATAGTTTATTGTCCTACGAGCAGTACTTC. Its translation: CASSLDSLLSYEQYF.

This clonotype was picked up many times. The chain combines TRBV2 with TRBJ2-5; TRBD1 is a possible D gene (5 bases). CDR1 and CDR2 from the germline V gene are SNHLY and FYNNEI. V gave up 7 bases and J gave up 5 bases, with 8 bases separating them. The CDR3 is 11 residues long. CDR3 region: CASKRGETQYF. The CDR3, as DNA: TGTGCCAGCAAAAGGGGTGAGACCCAGTACTTC.

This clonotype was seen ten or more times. The chain's CDR3 is CASSLSLGQETQYF. In DNA form, the CDR3 reads TGTGCCAGCAGTCTGAGCCTGGGGCAAGAGACCCAGTACTTC. The J gene is TRBJ2-5, the V gene TRBV6-1; D uncertain. Trimming removed 5 bases at V and 2 bases at J, with 12 bases between. CDR3 size: 14 residues. Germline V lookup: CDR1 MNHNS, CDR2 SASEGT.

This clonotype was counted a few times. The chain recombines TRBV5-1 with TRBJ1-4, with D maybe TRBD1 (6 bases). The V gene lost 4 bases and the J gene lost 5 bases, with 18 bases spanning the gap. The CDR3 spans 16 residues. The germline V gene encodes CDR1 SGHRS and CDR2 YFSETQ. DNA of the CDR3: TGCGCCAGCAGCCTCAAGCCGGGACACAGGAATGAAAAACTGTTTTTT. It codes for CASSLKPGHRNEKLFF.

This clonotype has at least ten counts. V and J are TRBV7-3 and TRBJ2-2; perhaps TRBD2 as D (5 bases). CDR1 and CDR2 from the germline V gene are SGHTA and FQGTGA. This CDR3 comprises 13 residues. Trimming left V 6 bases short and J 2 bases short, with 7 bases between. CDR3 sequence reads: CASSGSNTGELFF. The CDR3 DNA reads TGTGCCAGCAGTGGGAGCAACACCGGGGAGCTGTTTTTT.

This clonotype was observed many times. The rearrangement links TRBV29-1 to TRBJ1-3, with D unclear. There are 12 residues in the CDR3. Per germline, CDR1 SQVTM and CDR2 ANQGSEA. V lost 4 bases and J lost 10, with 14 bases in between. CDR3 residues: CSVGLSGRTIYF. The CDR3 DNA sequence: TGCAGCGTTGGCCTCTCTGGGAGGACCATATATTTT.